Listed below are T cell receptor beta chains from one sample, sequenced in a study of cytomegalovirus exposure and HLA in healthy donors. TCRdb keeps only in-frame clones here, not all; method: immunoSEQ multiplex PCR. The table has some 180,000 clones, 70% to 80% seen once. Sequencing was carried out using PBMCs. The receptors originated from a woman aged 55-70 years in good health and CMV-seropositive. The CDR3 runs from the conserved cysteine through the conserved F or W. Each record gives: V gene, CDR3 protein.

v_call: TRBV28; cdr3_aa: CASSVTRPGGKETQYF
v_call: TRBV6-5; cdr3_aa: CASSLAGSYTEAFF
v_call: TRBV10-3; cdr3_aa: CAISDGSSGNTIYF
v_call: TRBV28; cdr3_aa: CASSFRGPGNTIYF
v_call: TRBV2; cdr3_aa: CASSGQAGQPQHF
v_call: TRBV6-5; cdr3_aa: CASRSDRGGYTF
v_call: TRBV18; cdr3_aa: CASSPQGATYEQYF
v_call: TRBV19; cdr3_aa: CASSIVFTGYSNQPQHF
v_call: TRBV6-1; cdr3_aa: CASSEQGTGNTIYF
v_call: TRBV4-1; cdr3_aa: CASSQDRVRALRGTEAFF
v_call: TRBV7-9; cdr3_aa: CASRATSGGGPYNEQFF
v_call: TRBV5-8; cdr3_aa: CASGRTSGYNEQFF
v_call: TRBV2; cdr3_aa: CASSELAVYEQYF
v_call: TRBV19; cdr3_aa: CASSIGASGSGNEQFF
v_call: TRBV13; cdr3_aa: CASREQGGVLQYF
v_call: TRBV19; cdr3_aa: CASISQWGRRTEAFF
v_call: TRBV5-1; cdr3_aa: CASSLGRTGQETQYF
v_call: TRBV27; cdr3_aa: CASSSTGGSYNSPLHF
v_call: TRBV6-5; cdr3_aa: CASSYSGLPGNTIYF
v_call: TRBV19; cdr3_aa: CASSMGTGWTDTQYF
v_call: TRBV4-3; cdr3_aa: CASSQDTNRGQGYGYTF
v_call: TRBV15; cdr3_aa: CATSIGHKSSGNTIYF
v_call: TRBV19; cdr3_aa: CASIGPGTANTEAFF
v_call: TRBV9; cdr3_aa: CASSPPGSGNTIYF
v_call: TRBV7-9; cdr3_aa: CASSSGTGHQPQHF
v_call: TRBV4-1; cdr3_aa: CASSQKTRDPSGANSPLHF
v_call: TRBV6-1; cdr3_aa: CASSPRSFEEAFF
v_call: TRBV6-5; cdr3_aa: CASSRSVATDTQYF
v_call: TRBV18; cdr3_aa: CASSTGQGGNIQYF
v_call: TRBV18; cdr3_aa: CASSPPGQVRNTIYF
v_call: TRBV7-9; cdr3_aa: CASSFGQGYEQFF
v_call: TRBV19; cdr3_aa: CASSATRAYNEQFF
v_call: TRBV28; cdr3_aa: CASIGLAGEDTQYF
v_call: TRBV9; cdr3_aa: CASSDRTNTGELFF
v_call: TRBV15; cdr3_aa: CATSRDRGETQYF
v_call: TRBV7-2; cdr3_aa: CASREGPNYGYTF
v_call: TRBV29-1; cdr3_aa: CSVGGGSDEAFF
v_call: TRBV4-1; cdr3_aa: CASSQTGKSYEQYF
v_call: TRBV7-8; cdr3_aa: CASSPGLAGDTQYF
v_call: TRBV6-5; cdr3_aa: CASSRDRDSSPLHF
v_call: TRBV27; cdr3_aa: CASSLRDGPQHF
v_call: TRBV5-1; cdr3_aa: CASSLGTRTGVRETQYF
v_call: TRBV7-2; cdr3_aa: CASSSGARNTIYF
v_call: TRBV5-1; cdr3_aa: CASSPTGTEGKLFF
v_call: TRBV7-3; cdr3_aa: CASSLMGAPEAFF